The rows below give T cell receptor beta chains drawn from one sample of a study of T cell changes during pregnancy in multiple sclerosis. The assay was immunoSEQ multiplex PCR, and TCRdb's table has in-frame clones only and misses some. Among 70,000 or so clones listed, about 92% were seen once. The material was peripheral blood, obtained in the third trimester of pregnancy. Source of these receptors: a female donor in good health, enrolled as a control in a pregnancy study. Both conserved end residues are trimmed from each CDR3.

j_gene: TRBJ2-3
len: 13
v_gene: TRBV11-2
CDR3aa: ASSPTGGPTDTQY

j_gene: TRBJ2-1
len: 10
v_gene: TRBV2
CDR3aa: AGMGLANEQF

j_gene: TRBJ2-7
len: 13
v_gene: TRBV9
CDR3aa: ASSVALAGPYEQY

j_gene: TRBJ2-5
len: 15
v_gene: TRBV5-4
CDR3aa: ASSHASGVAGVETQY

j_gene: TRBJ1-2
len: 12
v_gene: TRBV29-1
CDR3aa: SVEDVQGYYGYT

j_gene: TRBJ2-7
len: 13
v_gene: TRBV7-9
CDR3aa: ASSLGAGGPYEQY

j_gene: TRBJ2-1
len: 12
v_gene: TRBV2
CDR3aa: ASSPYFSGSQQF

j_gene: TRBJ2-5
len: 15
v_gene: TRBV2
CDR3aa: ASSFQFPGRGAETQY

j_gene: TRBJ2-7
len: 13
v_gene: TRBV7-9
CDR3aa: ASSLKLAGRYEQY

j_gene: TRBJ2-1
len: 14
v_gene: TRBV9
CDR3aa: ASSVGLSGSTNEQF

j_gene: TRBJ2-1
len: 13
v_gene: TRBV19
CDR3aa: ASSIRTGGYNEQF

j_gene: TRBJ1-5
len: 13
v_gene: TRBV19
CDR3aa: ASSEPSTGFQPQH

j_gene: TRBJ2-1
len: 9
v_gene: TRBV20-1
CDR3aa: SANRVNEQF

j_gene: TRBJ2-3
len: 13
v_gene: TRBV5-1
CDR3aa: ASIIASGGADTQY

j_gene: TRBJ1-1
len: 12
v_gene: TRBV28
CDR3aa: ASNLQQGHTEAF

j_gene: TRBJ1-1
len: 12
v_gene: TRBV19
CDR3aa: ASSTDSRGTEAF

j_gene: .
len: 13
v_gene: TRBV30
CDR3aa: AWEGGTGISYEQY

j_gene: TRBJ1-1
len: 12
v_gene: TRBV2
CDR3aa: ASRMGVADTEAF

j_gene: TRBJ2-1
len: 12
v_gene: TRBV27
CDR3aa: ASSFERADNEQF

j_gene: TRBJ1-4
len: 14
v_gene: TRBV6-5
CDR3aa: ASSYSLFPTNEKLF

j_gene: TRBJ2-3
len: 12
v_gene: TRBV7-3
CDR3aa: ASSLGQGPDTQY

j_gene: TRBJ2-3
len: 12
v_gene: TRBV12-5
CDR3aa: ASGLLAGTDTQY

j_gene: TRBJ1-5
len: 13
v_gene: TRBV7-2
CDR3aa: ASSLAVGGSQPQH

j_gene: TRBJ2-5
len: 12
v_gene: TRBV7-8
CDR3aa: ASSPGVVLETQY

j_gene: TRBJ1-1
len: 14
v_gene: TRBV7-3
CDR3aa: ASSLTAGRPYTEAF

j_gene: TRBJ2-3
len: 10
v_gene: TRBV30
CDR3aa: AWSATRDTQY

j_gene: TRBJ1-1
len: 11
v_gene: TRBV30
CDR3aa: AGNRGLITEAF

j_gene: TRBJ2-3
len: 13
v_gene: TRBV5-4
CDR3aa: ASSPSGRSADTQY

j_gene: TRBJ2-2
len: 15
v_gene: TRBV27
CDR3aa: ASSSHWTSGDTGELF

j_gene: TRBJ2-1
len: 19
v_gene: TRBV4-1
CDR3aa: ASSQDKDGVGFGRGGNEQF

j_gene: TRBJ2-1
len: 10
v_gene: TRBV7-8
CDR3aa: ASSLVSYEQF

j_gene: TRBJ1-5
len: 14
v_gene: TRBV7-2
CDR3aa: ASSPQGTGLNWPQH

j_gene: TRBJ1-5
len: 11
v_gene: TRBV27
CDR3aa: ASSFFPLQPQH

j_gene: TRBJ2-3
len: 14
v_gene: TRBV4-2
CDR3aa: ASSPVAGALTDTQY

j_gene: TRBJ1-3
len: 13
v_gene: TRBV15
CDR3aa: ATSREGAGGNTIY

j_gene: TRBJ1-6
len: 14
v_gene: TRBV5-1
CDR3aa: ASSQGHRGQNSPLH

j_gene: TRBJ2-2
len: 11
v_gene: TRBV28
CDR3aa: ASSPDYTGELF

j_gene: TRBJ1-1
len: 9
v_gene: TRBV6-5
CDR3aa: GSRGNTEAF

j_gene: TRBJ1-4
len: 13
v_gene: TRBV6-1
CDR3aa: ASSVSGMSNEKLF

j_gene: TRBJ2-6
len: 13
v_gene: TRBV7-3
CDR3aa: ASRLADSGANVLT

j_gene: TRBJ1-2
len: 12
v_gene: TRBV11-2
CDR3aa: ASTRDRGHHGYT

j_gene: TRBJ2-4
len: 12
v_gene: TRBV5-4
CDR3aa: ASSPASPGDIQY

j_gene: TRBJ2-5
len: 13
v_gene: TRBV11-2
CDR3aa: ASSLALWEGETQY

j_gene: TRBJ1-2
len: 10
v_gene: TRBV14
CDR3aa: ASSLGGAGYT

j_gene: TRBJ2-5
len: 14
v_gene: TRBV5-1
CDR3aa: ASSVARGGAQETQY

j_gene: TRBJ2-6
len: 14
v_gene: TRBV4-3
CDR3aa: ASSQTSGSGANVLT

j_gene: TRBJ2-7
len: 13
v_gene: TRBV7-3
CDR3aa: ASSRTSGPLYEQY

j_gene: TRBJ2-7
len: 13
v_gene: TRBV7-9
CDR3aa: ASSPLTSTLYEQY